This T cell receptor beta chain comes out of a study of technical replicates of blood from a handful of donors. The assay was immunoSEQ multiplex PCR, and TCRdb's table has in-frame clones only and misses some. The table lists 70,000 to 85,000 clones, roughly 92% of them singletons, with over 0.3% in the top ten. Source material: T cells isolated from PBMCs. The TCR was taken from a human donor in good health.

This CDR3 reads CASSLVGGPTDTQYF. The CDR3 region has the DNA TGCGCCAGCAGCTTGGTGGGAGGCCCCACAGATACGCAGTATTTT. The chain recombines TRBV5-1 with TRBJ2-3, with D maybe TRBD2 (6 bases). Germline V gene lookup returns CDR1 SGHRS and CDR2 YFSETQ. Trimming removed 0 bases at V and 2 bases at J, with 10 bases between. The CDR3 extends over 15 amino acids. Variable domain in full (rest from reference TRBV5-1 and TRBJ2-3): KAGVTQTPRYLIKTRGQQVTLSCSPISGHRSVSWYQQTPGQGLQFLFEYFSETQRNKGNFPGRFSGRQFSNSRSEMNVSTLELGDSALYLCASSLVGGPTDTQYFGPGTRLTVL.